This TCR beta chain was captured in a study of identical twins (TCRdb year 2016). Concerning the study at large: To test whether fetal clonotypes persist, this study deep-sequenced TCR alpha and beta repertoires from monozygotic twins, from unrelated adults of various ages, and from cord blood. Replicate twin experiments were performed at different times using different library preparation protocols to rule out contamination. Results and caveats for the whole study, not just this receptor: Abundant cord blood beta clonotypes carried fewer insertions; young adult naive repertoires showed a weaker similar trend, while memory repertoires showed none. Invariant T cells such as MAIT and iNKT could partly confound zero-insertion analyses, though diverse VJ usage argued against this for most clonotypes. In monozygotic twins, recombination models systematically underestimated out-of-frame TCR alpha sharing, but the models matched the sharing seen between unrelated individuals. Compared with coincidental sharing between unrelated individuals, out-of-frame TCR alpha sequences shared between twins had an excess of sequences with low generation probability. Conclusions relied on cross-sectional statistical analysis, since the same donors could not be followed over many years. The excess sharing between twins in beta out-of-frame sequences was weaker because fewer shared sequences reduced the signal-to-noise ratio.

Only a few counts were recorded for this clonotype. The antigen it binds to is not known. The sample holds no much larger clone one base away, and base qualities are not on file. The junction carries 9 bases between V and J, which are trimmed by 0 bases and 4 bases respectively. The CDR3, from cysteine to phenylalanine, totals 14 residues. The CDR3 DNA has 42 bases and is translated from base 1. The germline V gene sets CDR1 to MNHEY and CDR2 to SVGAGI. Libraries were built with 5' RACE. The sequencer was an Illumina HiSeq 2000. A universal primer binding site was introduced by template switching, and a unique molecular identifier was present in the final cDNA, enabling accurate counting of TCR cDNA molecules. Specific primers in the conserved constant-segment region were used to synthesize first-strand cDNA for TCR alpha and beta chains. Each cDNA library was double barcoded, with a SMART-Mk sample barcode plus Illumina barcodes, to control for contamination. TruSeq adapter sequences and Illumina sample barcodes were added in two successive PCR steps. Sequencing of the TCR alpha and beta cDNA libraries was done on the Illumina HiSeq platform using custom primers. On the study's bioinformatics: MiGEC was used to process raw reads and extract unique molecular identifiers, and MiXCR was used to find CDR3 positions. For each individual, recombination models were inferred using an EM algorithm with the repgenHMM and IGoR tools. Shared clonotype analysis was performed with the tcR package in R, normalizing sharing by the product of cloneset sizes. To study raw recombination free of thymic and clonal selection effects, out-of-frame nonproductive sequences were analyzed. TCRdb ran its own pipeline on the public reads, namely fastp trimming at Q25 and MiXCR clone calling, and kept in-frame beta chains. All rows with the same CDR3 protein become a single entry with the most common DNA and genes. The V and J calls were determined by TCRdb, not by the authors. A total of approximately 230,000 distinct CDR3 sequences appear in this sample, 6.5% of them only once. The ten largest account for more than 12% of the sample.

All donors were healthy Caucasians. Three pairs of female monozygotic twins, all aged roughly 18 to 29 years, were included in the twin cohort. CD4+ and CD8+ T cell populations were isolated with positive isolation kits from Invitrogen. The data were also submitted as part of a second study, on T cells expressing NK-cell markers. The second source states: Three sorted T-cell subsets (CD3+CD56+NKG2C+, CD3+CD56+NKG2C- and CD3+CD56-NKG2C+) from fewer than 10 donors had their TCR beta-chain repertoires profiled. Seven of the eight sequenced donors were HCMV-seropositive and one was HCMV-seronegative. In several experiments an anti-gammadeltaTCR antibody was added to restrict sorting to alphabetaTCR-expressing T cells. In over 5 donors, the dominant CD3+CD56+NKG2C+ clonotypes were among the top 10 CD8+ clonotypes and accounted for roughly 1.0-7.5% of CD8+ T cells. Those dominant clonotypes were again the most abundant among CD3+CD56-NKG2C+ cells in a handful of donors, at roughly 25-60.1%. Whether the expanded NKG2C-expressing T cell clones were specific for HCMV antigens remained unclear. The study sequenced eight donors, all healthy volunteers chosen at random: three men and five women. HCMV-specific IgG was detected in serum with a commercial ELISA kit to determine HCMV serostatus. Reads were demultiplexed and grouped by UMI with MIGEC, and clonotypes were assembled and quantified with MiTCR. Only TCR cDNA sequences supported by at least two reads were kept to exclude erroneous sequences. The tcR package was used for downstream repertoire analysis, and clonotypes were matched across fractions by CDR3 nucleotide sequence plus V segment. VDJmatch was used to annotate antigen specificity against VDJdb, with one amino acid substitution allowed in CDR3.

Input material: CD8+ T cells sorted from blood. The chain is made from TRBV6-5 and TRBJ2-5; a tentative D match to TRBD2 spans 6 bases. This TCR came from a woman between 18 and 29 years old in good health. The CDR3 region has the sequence CASSYSAGPETQYF. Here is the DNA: TGTGCCAGCAGTTACTCTGCGGGGCCAGAGACCCAGTACTTC.